The entry below gives a single TCR beta chain sequence along with its context. Antigen: not known. The data derive from a study of a mutant IDH1 vaccine in newly diagnosed glioma. Produced via immunoSEQ multiplex PCR; TCRdb's table is partial and in-frame only. The table records 50,000 to 70,000 clones, about three quarters of them present only once. Trimming pared 3 bases from V and 2 bases from J, leaving 4 bases between. Germline V CDR1 and CDR2: SGHTA, FQGNSA. The CDR3 is 12 residues long. Noted time point: week 23, last vaccination. Every single dose of the vaccine, 300 ug of mutant IDH1 20-mer peptide, came with topical imiquimod.

The source material was PBMCs, sampled from a glioma patient whose treatment included an IDH1 peptide vaccine. The source is a woman aged 40-49 years with glioma. Some clones in this sample may be carry-over from other donors' samples. This chain links TRBV7-2 with TRBJ2-5; D not resolved. The CDR3 sequence: CASSFNQETQYF. CDR3 bases: TGTGCCAGCAGCTTTAATCAAGAGACCCAGTACTTC.